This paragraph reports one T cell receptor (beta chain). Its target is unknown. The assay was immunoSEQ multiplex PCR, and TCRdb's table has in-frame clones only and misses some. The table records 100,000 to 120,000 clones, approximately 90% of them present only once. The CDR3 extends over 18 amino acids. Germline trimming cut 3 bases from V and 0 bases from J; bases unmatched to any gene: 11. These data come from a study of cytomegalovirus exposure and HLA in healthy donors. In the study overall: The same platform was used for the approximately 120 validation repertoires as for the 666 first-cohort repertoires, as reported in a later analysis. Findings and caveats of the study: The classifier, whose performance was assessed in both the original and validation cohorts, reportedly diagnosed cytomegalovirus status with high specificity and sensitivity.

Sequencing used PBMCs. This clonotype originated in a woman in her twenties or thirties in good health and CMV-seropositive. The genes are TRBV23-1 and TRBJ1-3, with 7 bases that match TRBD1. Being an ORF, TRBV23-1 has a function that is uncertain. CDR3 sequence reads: CASSQSGTELISGNTIYF. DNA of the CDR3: TGCGCCAGCAGTCAGTCCGGGACAGAGCTTATCTCTGGAAACACCATATATTTT.